This TCR beta chain was obtained from a study of a mutant IDH1 vaccine in newly diagnosed glioma. Study background: Previous treatment comprised radiotherapy, temozolomide, or both, mostly both.

Concerning this clone: Its target is unknown.

Time point: week 5, during vaccination. One vaccine dose held 300 ug of mutant IDH1 20-mer peptide and came with topical imiquimod. In germline, CDR1 is SGDLS, CDR2 YYNGEE. The CDR3 covers 13 residues. V shed 4 bases and J shed 10 bases, with 15 bases lying between them. Overall study results and limits: Immune responses arising from the vaccine appeared in about 92% of patients.

Produced via immunoSEQ multiplex PCR; TCRdb's table is partial and in-frame only. The repertoire consists of roughly 42,000 clones, with 70% to 90% occurring once and the leading ten covering 1.7%. The TCR comes from a man aged 35 to 55 with glioma. The sample here was PBMCs, taken from a glioma patient whose treatment included an IDH1 peptide vaccine. The chain joins TRBV9 to TRBJ2-1; D may be TRBD2 (6 bases). The DNA of the CDR3 is TGTGCCAGCAGCCCCGACCCCCTAGCGGAGCAGTTCTTC. It is translated as CASSPDPLAEQFF.